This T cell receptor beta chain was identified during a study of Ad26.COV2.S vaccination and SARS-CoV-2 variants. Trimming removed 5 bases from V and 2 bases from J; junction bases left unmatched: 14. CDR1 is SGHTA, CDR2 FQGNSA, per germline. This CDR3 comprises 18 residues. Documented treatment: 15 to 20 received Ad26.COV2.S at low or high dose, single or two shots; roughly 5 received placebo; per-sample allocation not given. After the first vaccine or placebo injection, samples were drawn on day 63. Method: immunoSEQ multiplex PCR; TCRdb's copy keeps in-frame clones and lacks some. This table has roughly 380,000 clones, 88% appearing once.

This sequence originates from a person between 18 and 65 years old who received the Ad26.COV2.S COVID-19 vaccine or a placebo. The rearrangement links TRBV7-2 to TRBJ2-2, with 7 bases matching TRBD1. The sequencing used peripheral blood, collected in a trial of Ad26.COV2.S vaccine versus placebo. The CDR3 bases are TGTGCCAGCAGCCCCAACCCATCAGGGGGAGTTAACACCGGGGAGCTGTTTTTT. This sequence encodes CASSPNPSGGVNTGELFF.